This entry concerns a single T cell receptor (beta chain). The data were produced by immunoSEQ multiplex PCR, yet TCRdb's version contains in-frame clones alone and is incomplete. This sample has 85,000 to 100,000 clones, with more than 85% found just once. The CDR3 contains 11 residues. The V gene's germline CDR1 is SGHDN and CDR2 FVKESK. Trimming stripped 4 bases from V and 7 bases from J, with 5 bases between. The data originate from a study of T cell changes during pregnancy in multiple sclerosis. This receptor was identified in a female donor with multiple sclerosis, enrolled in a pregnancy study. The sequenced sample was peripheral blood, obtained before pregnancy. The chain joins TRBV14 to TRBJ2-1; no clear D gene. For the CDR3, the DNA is TGTGCCAGCAGCCTCTCGAATGAGCAGTTCTTC. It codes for CASSLSNEQFF.